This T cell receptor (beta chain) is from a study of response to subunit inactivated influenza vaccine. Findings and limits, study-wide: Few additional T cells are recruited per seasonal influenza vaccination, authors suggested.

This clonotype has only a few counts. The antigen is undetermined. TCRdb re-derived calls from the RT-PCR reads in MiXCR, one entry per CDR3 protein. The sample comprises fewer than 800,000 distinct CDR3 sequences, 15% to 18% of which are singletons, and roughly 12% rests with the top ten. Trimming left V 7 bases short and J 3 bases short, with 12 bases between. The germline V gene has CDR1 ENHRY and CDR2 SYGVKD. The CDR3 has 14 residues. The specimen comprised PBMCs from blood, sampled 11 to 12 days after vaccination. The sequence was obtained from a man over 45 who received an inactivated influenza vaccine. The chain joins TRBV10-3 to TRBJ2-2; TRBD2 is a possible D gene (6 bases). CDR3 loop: CAITRDSHTGELFF. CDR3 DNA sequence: TGTGCCATCACTCGGGACTCCCACACCGGGGAGCTGTTTTTT.